This TCR beta chain was sequenced in a study of T cell responses to AZD1222 COVID-19 vaccine. Study-level results: The study sampled repertoires only after the peak T cell response. Along spike, vaccine-associated CD4 TCRs were found throughout, with dominance at 160-218 and 743-854.

With 5 bases removed from V and 6 bases from J, the gap between germline ends came to 29 bases. Germline CDR1 is SGHVS and CDR2 is FNYEAQ. The CDR3 consists of 18 residues. Clones were read by immunoSEQ multiplex PCR, and TCRdb kept only the in-frame ones, dropping some. Of 120,000 or so clones detected, roughly 91% appear once; the ten largest clones hold approximately 1.1%. Turning to this clone: Its antigen is not identified.

The sequence came from an adult in good health. The chain couples TRBV7-6 to TRBJ2-7; D may be TRBD1 (6 bases). The sample was peripheral blood, taken on day 0 of AZD1222 vaccination. This chain's CDR3 is CASSARGDTEGGGFEQYF. The CDR3 DNA is TGTGCCAGCAGCGCCAGAGGGGACACAGAAGGGGGTGGTTTCGAGCAGTACTTC. Full variable domain (outside the CDR3, taken from reference TRBV7-6 and TRBJ2-7): GAGVSQSPRYKVTKRGQDVALRCDPISGHVSLYWYRQALGQGPEFLTYFNYEAQQDKSGLPNDRFSAERPEGSISTLTIQRTEQRDSAMYRCASSARGDTEGGGFEQYFGPGTRLTVT.